This T cell receptor (beta chain) was identified in a study of T-cell reconstitution after alpha-beta-depleted transplantation in children. TCRbeta library preparation incorporated unique molecular identifiers. TCRdb analysed the PCR reads with MiXCR anew, one entry per CDR3 protein. In the table there are about 580,000 distinct CDR3 sequences, 20% to 25% of which are singletons. This clonotype showed up many times. The specimen was PBMCs, mostly from graft donor cells, collected 360 days after TCRalphabeta/CD19-depleted stem cell transplant. The clonotype originates from a boy under two years old who had a stem cell transplant for acute myeloid leukemia, so the T cells may come from the graft donor.

This CDR3 reads CASSQAGTSTDTQYF. DNA for the CDR3: TGTGCCAGCAGTCAGGCCGGGACAAGCACAGATACGCAGTATTTT. The chain carries TRBV12-3 or TRBV12-4 and TRBJ2-3; TRBD1 is a possible D gene (6 bases). CDR3 length equals 15 residues. The ends were cut back, 5 bases at V and 0 bases at J, with 12 bases in the middle.